This T cell receptor (beta chain) was recorded in a study of blood T cell repertoires in COVID-19. Study-wide background: There were acute and convalescent COVID-19 samples, and they came from the United States, Italy and Spain.

This CDR3 is 13 amino acids long. V was clipped by 2 bases and J by 6 bases, with 10 bases between them. The germline V gene encodes CDR1 KGHSH and CDR2 LQKENI. In the original processing: How many nucleated cells were present was estimated from reference gene primer amplification. The protocol was immunoSEQ multiplex PCR, while the TCRdb copy is restricted to in-frame clones and leaves out a portion. V, J and clone size are taken as reported in that table, and D and trimming were inferred from the DNA itself. This sample has under 100,000 clones, with about 85% found just once. Sequencing was carried out using peripheral blood. The sequence was collected from a man older than 75 with active or convalescent COVID-19. V usage is TRBV18 and J usage is TRBJ1-1, with TRBD1 as a possible D gene (6 bases). CDR3 nucleotides: TGTGCCAGCTCACCAGACAGGTGGGCTGAAGCTTTCTTT. This translates into CASSPDRWAEAFF.